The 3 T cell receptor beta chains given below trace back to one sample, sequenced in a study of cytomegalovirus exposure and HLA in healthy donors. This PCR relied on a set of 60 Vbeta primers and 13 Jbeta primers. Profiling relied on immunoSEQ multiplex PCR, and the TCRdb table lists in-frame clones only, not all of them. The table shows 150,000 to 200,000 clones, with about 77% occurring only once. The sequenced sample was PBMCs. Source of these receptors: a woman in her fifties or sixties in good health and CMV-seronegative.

The CDR3 DNA follows: TGTGCCAGCAGCGAACAGGAGACCTCCTACAATGAGCAGTTCTTC. This codes for CASSEQETSYNEQFF. The V call is TRBV9, the J call TRBJ2-1; perhaps TRBD1 as D (5 bases). Trimming pared 3 bases from V and 0 bases from J, leaving 10 bases between. This CDR3 spans 15 amino acids. CDR1 SGDLS and CDR2 YYNGEE come from the germline V gene.

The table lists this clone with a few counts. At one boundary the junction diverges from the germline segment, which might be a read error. CDR3 region: CSSSLRQEHEAFF. Written as DNA, the CDR3 is TGTTCCAGCAGCTTACGACAGGAGCACGAAGCTTTCTTT. The J gene is TRBJ1-1, the V gene TRBV7-9, with D possibly matching TRBD1 (6 bases). This CDR3 spans 13 amino acids. Germline V CDR1 and CDR2: SEHNR, FQNEAQ (reference sequence).

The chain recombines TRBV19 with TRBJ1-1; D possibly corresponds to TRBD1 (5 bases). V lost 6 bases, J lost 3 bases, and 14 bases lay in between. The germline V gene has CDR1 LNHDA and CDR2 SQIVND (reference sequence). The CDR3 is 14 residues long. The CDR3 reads CASRILRGDTEAFF. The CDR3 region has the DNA TGTGCCAGTAGAATCCTCCGGGGGGACACTGAAGCTTTCTTT.